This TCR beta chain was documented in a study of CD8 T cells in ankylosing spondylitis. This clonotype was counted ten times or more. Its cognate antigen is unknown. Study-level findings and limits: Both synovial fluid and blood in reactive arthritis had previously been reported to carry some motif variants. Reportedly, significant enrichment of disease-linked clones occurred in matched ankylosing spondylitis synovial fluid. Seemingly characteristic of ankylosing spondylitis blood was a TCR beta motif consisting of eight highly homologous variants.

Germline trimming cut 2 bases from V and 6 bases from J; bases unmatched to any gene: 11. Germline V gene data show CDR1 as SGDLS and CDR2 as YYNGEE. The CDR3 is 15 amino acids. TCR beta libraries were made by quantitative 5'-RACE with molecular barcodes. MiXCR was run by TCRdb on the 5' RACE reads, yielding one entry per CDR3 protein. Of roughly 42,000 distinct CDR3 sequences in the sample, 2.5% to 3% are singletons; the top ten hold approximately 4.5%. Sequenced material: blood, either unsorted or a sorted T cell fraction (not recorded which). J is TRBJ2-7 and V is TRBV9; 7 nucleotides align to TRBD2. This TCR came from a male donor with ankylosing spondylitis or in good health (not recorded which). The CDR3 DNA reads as TGTGCCAGCAGCGTGGCCCTAGCGGCGAGAGGCGAGCAGTACTTC. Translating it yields CASSVALAARGEQYF.